This TCR beta chain appears in the sequencing data of a study of immune heterogeneity within non-small cell lung tumors. Overall study: Of all tumors, several turned out to be squamous cell carcinomas, approximately 9 were non-squamous carcinomas and 1 was not otherwise specified.

Notes on the study in general: Locally, T-cell clonality showed a moderate but significant correlation with tumor mutational burden measured at the same site (R about 0.3). Comparison across individual patients showed largely distinct high-frequency T-cell receptor beta clonotypes. Identical dominant CDR3 beta clonotypes recurred among a patient's tumor sites, alongside site-unique high-frequency clones.

The TCR beta CDR3 region underwent multiplex PCR amplification with 32 V and 13 J primers. TCRdb reanalysed the multiplex PCR reads using MiXCR and keeps one entry per CDR3 protein. The sample contains under 25,000 distinct CDR3 sequences, under 30% of which appear only once. This CDR3 has 16 residues. Trimming removed 6 bases from V and 2 bases from J, with 17 bases in between. Germline assignment: CDR1 SEHNR and CDR2 FQNEAQ (reference sequence). This clonotype was observed a few times. Its target is not known. The starting template was genomic DNA from bulk tumor, about 600 ng per sample. Biopsies that were spaced far apart were taken, several per primary tumor, during surgery. Patients had untreated, newly diagnosed non-small cell lung cancer and underwent curative surgery.

Input material: lung tumor tissue. The V call is TRBV7-9, the J call TRBJ2-1; D possibly matches TRBD1 or TRBD2 (5 bases each). The receptor comes from a man in his forties or fifties with non-small cell lung cancer. The DNA for the CDR3 is TGTGCCAGCAGATCCTTGGGGGAAAGCGCCTACAATGAGCAGTTCTTC. This encodes CASRSLGESAYNEQFF.